Below are 32 T cell receptor beta chains sequenced from a single sample in a study of T cells in women clearing cervical HPV infection. The data were produced by immunoSEQ multiplex PCR, yet TCRdb's version contains in-frame clones alone and is incomplete. This sample's clone table lists 30,000 or so clones. The source material was blood buffy coat. The source is a woman between 18 and 70 years old with a cervical HPV16 infection that either progressed to CIN3+ or cleared (not recorded which).

As concerns this clone: The observed sequence ends 3 residues before the CDR3 terminus, with the missing tail filled in from the germline J gene. The chain links TRBV19 to TRBJ1-6; possibly TRBD1 for D (6 bases). In germline, CDR1 is LNHDA, CDR2 SQIVND (reference sequence). This CDR3 region has 13 residues. Trimming took 5 bases from V and 10 from J, leaving 12 bases between them. CDR3 DNA, as far as it was read: TGTGCCAGTAGTGAATACAGGGAGTCACCC. Amino acid sequence: CASSEYRESP. The full CDR3 sequence reads CASSEYRESPLHF.

The CDR3 loop is CASSSRQGGNEQFF. The sequenced part of the CDR3 DNA is TGTGCCAGCAGCTCTAGGCAGGGTGGCAATGAG. The chain couples TRBV7-2 to TRBJ2-1; tentatively, D is TRBD1 (5 bases). The read finishes 3 residues shy of the CDR3 end, and the germline J gene is used to complete it. Trimming left V 4 bases short and J 6 bases short, with 13 bases between. CDR3 length: 14 amino acids. Germline CDR1 and CDR2: SGHTA and FQGNSA.

Of note for this clone: The read terminates 3 residues ahead of where the CDR3 ends, so the germline J gene completes it. This chain uses TRBV6-1 with TRBJ2-7; TRBD1 matches 9 bases. The CDR3 consists of 15 residues. The V gene end was trimmed by 2 bases and the J gene end by 6 bases; junction bases not matched to a gene: 8. CDR1 MNHNS and CDR2 SASEGT come from the germline V gene. The CDR3 bases that were read are TGTGCCAGCAGTGAAAATCGAGGACAGGGGAGCGAG. Translation gives CASSENRGQGSE. The entire CDR3 is CASSENRGQGSEQYF.

Details on this clone: The read falls 3 residues short of the CDR3 end, and the missing part is taken from the germline J gene. This sequence joins TRBV19 and TRBJ1-5; TRBD1 is a possible D gene (5 bases). The V and J ends lost 9 bases and 2 bases respectively, with 14 bases between them. The CDR3 covers 14 residues. CDR1 is LNHDA, CDR2 SQIVND, per germline (reference sequence). The sequenced CDR3 bases are TGTGCCAGCCGGCGGGGGTGGGGCAATCAGCCC. It yields the protein CASRRGWGNQP. The complete CDR3 sequence is CASRRGWGNQPQHF.

Comment on this clone: Sequencing ends 3 residues short of the CDR3 end; the germline J gene provides the rest. V and J are TRBV2 and TRBJ2-3, with 8 bases lining up with TRBD1. V gave up 3 bases and J gave up 3 bases; unmatched junction bases: 8. Germline CDR1 and CDR2: SNHLY and FYNNEI. There are 16 residues in the CDR3. The CDR3 DNA, read in part, is TGTGCCAGCAGTGAGATTACAGGGGGTGGTACAGATACG. Its protein is CASSEITGGGTDT. The complete CDR3 protein is CASSEITGGGTDTQYF.

Concerning this clone: The read stops 3 residues short of the end of the CDR3; the missing end is completed from the germline J gene. The rearrangement uses TRBV30 and TRBJ1-5; D is unresolved. Germline CDR1 GTSNPN, CDR2 SVGIG (reference sequence). V shed 2 bases and J shed 4 bases, with 15 bases lying between them. The CDR3 has 15 amino acids. The part of the CDR3 DNA that was read is TGTGCCTGGAGTCCCGCGGGAGGGCGAAATCAGCCC. Translated, it gives CAWSPAGGRNQP. The full CDR3 protein reads CAWSPAGGRNQPQHF.

On this clone itself: The CDR3 goes on 3 residues after the read ends, and that part is filled in from the germline J gene. The gene calls are TRBV11-2 and TRBJ2-7; D gene uncertain. This CDR3 region has 11 residues. The germline V gene has CDR1 SGHAT and CDR2 FQNNGV. V was clipped by 6 bases and J by 1 base, with 4 bases between them. CDR3: CASRTSYEQYF. The DNA read from the CDR3 is TGTGCCAGCAGAACTTCCTACGAG.

Worth noting for this clone: The CDR3 goes on 3 residues after the read ends, and that part is filled in from the germline J gene. The chain employs TRBV29-1 and TRBJ1-1, with D tentatively TRBD1 (5 bases). Germline V gene sequence: CDR1 SQVTM, CDR2 ANQGSEA. This CDR3 region has 13 residues. The V end was cut by 4 bases, the J end by 1 base, with 10 bases between. Incomplete CDR3 DNA: TGCAGCGTTGTCCGGGGGGAGAACACTGAA. Encoded protein: CSVVRGENTE. In full, the CDR3 is CSVVRGENTEAFF.

The CDR3 region is CASSYRTSGRSEQFF. CDR3 DNA, as far as it was read: TGTGCCAGCAGTTACCGGACTAGCGGGAGGAGTGAG. This chain joins TRBV6-2 or TRBV6-3 and TRBJ2-1; 14 bases align to TRBD2. The read terminates 3 residues ahead of where the CDR3 ends, so the germline J gene completes it. V dropped 2 bases and J dropped 9; count of bases not matched to a gene: 3. The germline V gene encodes CDR1 MNHEY and CDR2 SVGEGT. The CDR3 is 15 amino acids.

A note on this clone: The CDR3 is cut off 3 residues early in the read; its end comes from the germline J gene. The V and J genes are TRBV4-2 and TRBJ2-7, with 11 bases identical to TRBD1. The germline V gene has CDR1 LGHNA and CDR2 YNFKEQ. CDR3 length: 16 amino acids. Germline trimming cut 3 bases from V and 4 bases from J; bases unmatched to any gene: 8. This chain's CDR3 is CASSQAGTGGLYEQYF. The sequenced part of the CDR3 DNA is TGTGCCAGCAGCCAGGCCGGGACAGGGGGTCTTTACGAG.

In regard to this clone: The CDR3 end is not reached by the read, which stops 3 residues before it; the germline J gene fills it in. The chain uses TRBV18 and TRBJ1-4; 11 bases are a match to TRBD1. V lost 1 base to trimming and J lost 5 bases; unmatched junction nucleotides: 6. This CDR3 comprises 17 residues. In germline, CDR1 is KGHSH, CDR2 LQKENI. CDR3 in amino acids: CASSPRTGGGLNEKLFF. The part of the CDR3 DNA that was read is TGTGCCAGCTCACCACGGACAGGGGGCGGGCTAAATGAAAAA.

Regarding this clone: The read ends 3 residues shy of where the CDR3 ends; the end is completed using the germline J gene. The chain uses TRBV18 and TRBJ1-3, with TRBD1 matching 9 bases. Unmatched junction bases numbered 14, after V lost 5 bases and J lost 3 bases. The CDR3 is 18 amino acids. Per the germline V gene, CDR1 is KGHSH and CDR2 is LQKENI. CDR3 residues: CASSTGITGGGFGNTIYF. The CDR3 bases that were read are TGTGCCAGCTCAACGGGGATAACAGGGGGCGGATTTGGAAACACC.

Note on this clone: From the germline J gene comes the end of the CDR3, since the read stops 3 residues before it. This rearrangement joins TRBV7-9 to TRBJ2-7; 11 bases align to TRBD2. The CDR3 length is 13 residues. Germline values: CDR1 SEHNR, CDR2 FQNEAQ (reference sequence). The junction had 5 bases not matched to a gene; V was cut back by 8 bases and J by 5 bases. Partial CDR3 DNA: TGTGCCAGCGCACTAGCGGGAGTTGACGAG. It specifies CASALAGVDE. The entire CDR3 reads CASALAGVDEQYF.

Comments on this clone: The CDR3 goes on 3 residues after the read ends, and that part is filled in from the germline J gene. The genes are TRBV19 and TRBJ1-1; TRBD1 matches at 7 bases. Germline CDR1 and CDR2: LNHDA and SQIVND (reference sequence). The V segment lost 7 bases and the J segment 1 base; nucleotides outside the gene matches: 12. The CDR3 has 16 residues. The chain's CDR3 is CASNGPTGRRNTEAFF. The part of the CDR3 DNA that was read is TGTGCCAGTAATGGACCGACAGGGCGGAGGAACACTGAA.

To note about this clone: The read halts 3 residues ahead of the CDR3 end, with the missing end drawn from the germline J gene. The chain employs TRBV7-2 and TRBJ2-3; no definite D call. The CDR3 has 17 residues. Per germline, CDR1 SGHTA and CDR2 FQGNSA. V shed 0 bases and J shed 1 base, with 14 bases lying between them. The CDR3 here is CASSLALASRGTDTQYF. The sequenced CDR3 bases are TGTGCCAGCAGCTTAGCGCTGGCTAGTCGGGGCACAGATACG.

On this clone itself: The sequenced fragment ends 3 residues before the CDR3 boundary, so the rest is inferred from the germline J gene. This chain uses TRBV20-1 with TRBJ2-3, with a possible D match to TRBD1 (6 bases). From germline, CDR1 is DFQATT and CDR2 SNEGSKA (reference sequence). V was pared by 8 bases and J by 3 bases, with 15 bases between. CDR3 size: 13 residues. Partial CDR3 DNA: TGCAGTCCGGACAGAGCCCAAACAGATACG. Translating gives CSPDRAQTDT. In full, the CDR3 reads CSPDRAQTDTQYF.

Turning to this clone: The sequenced fragment ends 3 residues before the CDR3 boundary, so the rest is inferred from the germline J gene. The rearrangement links TRBV20-1 to TRBJ2-7, with 14 bases matching TRBD2. The CDR3 consists of 16 residues. The V gene end was trimmed by 4 bases and the J gene end by 2 bases; junction bases not matched to a gene: 7. Germline V lookup: CDR1 DFQATT, CDR2 SNEGSKA (reference sequence). The part of the CDR3 DNA that was read is TGCAGTGCTACGGGACTAGCGGGAGTGGGACCCTACGAG. Its protein is CSATGLAGVGPYE. In full, the CDR3 reads CSATGLAGVGPYEQYF.

Comment on this clone: Read data end 3 residues before the CDR3 end; the end is taken from the germline J gene. The chain recombines TRBV30 with TRBJ2-1, with 9 bases fitting TRBD2. With V trimmed by 4 bases and J by 6 bases, 7 bases remained unmatched. This CDR3 region has 14 residues. Germline V gene lookup returns CDR1 GTSNPN and CDR2 SVGIG (reference sequence). Incomplete CDR3 DNA: TGTGCCTGGAAATCTAGCGGGACAAGCAATGAG. This encodes CAWKSSGTSNE. The CDR3 in its entirety is CAWKSSGTSNEQFF.

Points on this clone: Read coverage stops 3 residues before the CDR3 terminus; the germline J gene supplies the remainder. The rearrangement links TRBV19 to TRBJ1-2; D may be TRBD1 (5 bases). The germline CDR1 and CDR2 sequences are LNHDA and SQIVND (reference sequence). This CDR3 is built from 15 residues. The CDR3 sequence is CASTGGTFSTDTYTF. Partial CDR3 DNA: TGTGCCAGTACCGGCGGGACTTTTAGCACAGATACC.

To note about this clone: The read halts 3 residues ahead of the CDR3 end, with the missing end drawn from the germline J gene. The rearrangement uses TRBV29-1 and TRBJ2-2; 8 nucleotides line up with TRBD1. The CDR3 has 13 residues. V lost 6 bases to trimming and J lost 2 bases; unmatched junction nucleotides: 2. Germline lookup yields CDR1 SQVTM and CDR2 ANQGSEA. The covered CDR3 bases are TGCAGCGTGGACAGGGACAACACCGGGGAG. Its translation: CSVDRDNTGE. The full CDR3 protein reads CSVDRDNTGELFF.

As concerns this clone: Read data end 3 residues before the CDR3 end; the end is taken from the germline J gene. The V call is TRBV29-1, the J call TRBJ1-2, with a weak D call TRBD1 (5 bases). Germline V lookup: CDR1 SQVTM, CDR2 ANQGSEA. The CDR3 length is 11 residues. Incomplete CDR3 DNA: TGCAGCGTTGTCGGGGGGACGGGC. It encodes CSVVGGTG. The whole CDR3 region reads CSVVGGTGYTF.

As to this clone: The observed sequence ends 3 residues before the CDR3 terminus, with the missing tail filled in from the germline J gene. The rearrangement joins TRBV20-1 to TRBJ2-1; D ambiguous. There are 13 residues in the CDR3. Germline CDR1 reads DFQATT; CDR2 reads SNEGSKA (reference sequence). V was shortened by 6 bases and J by 0 bases, with 9 bases between the two germline ends. The covered CDR3 bases are TGCAGTGCGCGTCACCCCTCCTACAATGAG. Its protein is CSARHPSYNE. The entire CDR3 sequence reads CSARHPSYNEQFF.

CDR3 DNA (partial): TGTGCCAGCTCACCGCTAGCGGTAGAAACCTACGAG. Protein product: CASSPLAVETYE. The CDR3 in its entirety is CASSPLAVETYEQYF. The chain joins TRBV18 to TRBJ2-7, with TRBD2 identical over 7 bases. The read halts 3 residues ahead of the CDR3 end, with the missing end drawn from the germline J gene. The trim removed 3 bases at V and 2 bases at J, leaving 7 bases unmatched. The CDR3 loop spans 15 amino acids. Per the germline V gene, CDR1 is KGHSH and CDR2 is LQKENI.

Of note for this clone: The CDR3 end lies 3 residues beyond the end of the read and is filled in from the germline J gene. The chain carries TRBV7-2 and TRBJ2-3; 8 nucleotides match TRBD2. Germline V gene lookup returns CDR1 SGHTA and CDR2 FQGNSA. The V and J ends lost 8 bases and 8 bases, in that order; junction bases with no gene match: 0. The CDR3 has 10 amino acids. The CDR3 bases that were read are TGTGCCAGCGCGGGAGGTACG. This translates into CASAGGT. The whole CDR3 sequence reads CASAGGTQYF. The full variable domain, in which reference TRBV7-2 and TRBJ2-3 provide the parts outside the CDR3, is GAGVSQSPSNKVTEKGKDVELRCDPISGHTALYWYRQSLGQGLEFLIYFQGNSAPDKSGLPSDRFSAERTGGSVSTLTIQRTQQEDSAVYLCASAGGTQYFGPGTRLTVL.

Of note for this clone: The read is 3 residues too short to cover the CDR3 end, so that end is filled in from the germline J gene. The V and J genes are TRBV7-6 and TRBJ1-3; D perhaps matches TRBD1 (6 bases). Looked up from germline, CDR1 is SGHVS and CDR2 is FNYEAQ. With 2 bases removed from V and 4 bases from J, the gap between germline ends came to 9 bases. CDR3 length: 14 residues. Incomplete CDR3 DNA: TGTGCCAGCAGCTTACCAGGGGTAGGAAACACC. Protein: CASSLPGVGNT. The CDR3 reads in full as CASSLPGVGNTIYF.

Regarding this clone: The read ends 3 residues shy of where the CDR3 ends; the end is completed using the germline J gene. The chain is built from TRBV2 and TRBJ1-2, with D unresolved. From germline, CDR1 is SNHLY and CDR2 FYNNEI. This CDR3 is 14 amino acids long. The covered CDR3 bases are TGTGCCAGCAGTGACATTAAGGGTTACCATGAC. Residues: CASSDIKGYHD. The full CDR3 protein reads CASSDIKGYHDYTF.

About this clone: With the read ending 3 residues before the CDR3 end, the germline J gene is used to fill in that end. J is TRBJ2-5 and V is TRBV7-3; D is undetermined. The CDR3 is 13 amino acids. Per germline, CDR1 SGHTA and CDR2 FQGTGA. V lost 5 bases to trimming and J lost 1 base, with 8 bases between them. Incomplete CDR3 DNA: TGTGCCAGCAGCCCCGGGTCCCAAGAGACC. This translates into CASSPGSQET. The full-length CDR3 reads as CASSPGSQETQYF.

Turning to this clone: The read falls 3 residues short of the CDR3 end, and the missing part is taken from the germline J gene. V gene TRBV5-1 combines with J gene TRBJ2-2, with 7 bases that match TRBD1. CDR1 is SGHRS, CDR2 YFSETQ, per germline. CDR3 length equals 14 residues. This CDR3 is CASSGGQLNSPLFF. The DNA read from the CDR3 is TGCGCCAGCAGCGGGGGACAGCTCAATTCACCG. Drawing the rest from reference TRBV5-1 and TRBJ2-2, the complete variable domain is KAGVTQTPRYLIKTRGQQVTLSCSPISGHRSVSWYQQTPGQGLQFLFEYFSETQRNKGNFPGRFSGRQFSNSRSEMNVSTLELGDSALYLCASSGGQLNSPLFFGEGSRLTVL.

On this clone: The read terminates 3 residues before the CDR3 end, so the remaining end is supplied by the germline J gene. The V and J genes are TRBV10-3 and TRBJ1-1, with 9 bases identical to TRBD1. This CDR3 comprises 15 residues. Trimming at V came to 7 bases and at J to 1 base, leaving 7 bases not matched to a gene. Germline V gene data show CDR1 as ENHRY and CDR2 as SYGVKD. CDR3 DNA (partial): TGTGCCATCACCGAGACAGGGGGAACGAACACTGAA. It specifies CAITETGGTNTE. The whole CDR3 protein reads CAITETGGTNTEAFF.

On this clone: The CDR3 end lies 3 residues beyond the end of the read and is filled in from the germline J gene. The V gene is TRBV20-1, the J gene TRBJ2-2, with TRBD2 as a possible D gene (5 bases). Germline V gives CDR1 DFQATT, CDR2 SNEGSKA (reference sequence). CDR3 length: 14 amino acids. Trimming took off 4 bases at V and 0 bases at J, with 9 bases between the two ends. CDR3 sequence: CSAKSGPNTGELFF. CDR3 DNA (partial): TGCAGTGCTAAAAGCGGACCGAACACCGGGGAG.

Remarks on this clone: The observed sequence ends 3 residues before the CDR3 terminus, with the missing tail filled in from the germline J gene. The chain has TRBV6-1 and TRBJ1-2; TRBD1 matches 7 bases. Germline trimming cut 3 bases from V and 5 bases from J; bases unmatched to any gene: 9. The germline V gene encodes CDR1 MNHNS and CDR2 SASEGT. CDR3 length: 15 amino acids. The sequenced CDR3 bases are TGTGCCAGCAGTGACCGGACAGGAGCCTCATATGGC. Its translation: CASSDRTGASYG. The full CDR3 reads CASSDRTGASYGYTF.

As regards this clone: The read falls 3 residues short of the CDR3 end, and the missing part is taken from the germline J gene. The chain is built from TRBV20-1 and TRBJ2-1; 13 nucleotides align to TRBD2. This CDR3 region has 14 residues. Germline CDR1 DFQATT, CDR2 SNEGSKA (reference sequence). V lost 6 bases to trimming and J lost 4 bases; unmatched junction nucleotides: 3. CDR3 DNA (partial): TGCAGTGCACAGGGACTAGCGGGATACAATGAG. Translated, it gives CSAQGLAGYNE. From start to end, the CDR3 is CSAQGLAGYNEQFF.